This is a list of T cell receptor beta chains from one sample in a study of metastatic and nonmetastatic thyroid tumors. TCRdb re-called the PCR reads through MiXCR. Of more than 50,000 clones in the sample, 20% were seen once. The material sequenced was blood. These receptors originate from a female donor with papillary thyroid cancer or a benign thyroid nodule (not recorded which). Some clones in this sample may be carry-over from other donors' samples. Both conserved end residues are part of each CDR3. The order of the fields is J gene, clone size, V gene, CDR3 protein. Size tells how often a clone was seen (once, few, many) or the class of an expanded clone, and some rows leave it out.

J: TRBJ2-7
size: .
V: TRBV7-8
CDR3: CASSAIGGPYEQYF

J: TRBJ1-1
size: many
V: TRBV28
CDR3: CASRATGVDTEAFF

J: TRBJ1-1
size: few
V: TRBV28
CDR3: CASLENTNAFF

J: TRBJ2-7
size: many
V: TRBV12-3/TRBV12-4
CDR3: CAGAVGRGILSIDEQYF

J: TRBJ2-1
size: many
V: TRBV29-1
CDR3: CSVEGTGESIF

J: TRBJ2-1
size: many
V: TRBV28
CDR3: CAGRAGVGYNEQFF

J: TRBJ2-5
size: many
V: TRBV2
CDR3: CASTLTRQETQYF

J: TRBJ1-1
size: many
V: TRBV16
CDR3: CASSPRSALGQPANTEAFF

J: TRBJ2-5
size: .
V: TRBV15
CDR3: CATSRETGVWGLPWETQYF

J: TRBJ1-4
size: .
V: TRBV18
CDR3: CASSPGQGITNEKLFF

J: TRBJ1-1
size: many
V: TRBV3-1
CDR3: CASSPQDRGTEAFF

J: TRBJ2-7
size: many
V: TRBV6-1
CDR3: CASSSGTGFSYEQYF

J: TRBJ2-7
size: many
V: TRBV5-6
CDR3: CASRARGTSGYEQYF

J: TRBJ2-3
size: many
V: TRBV20-1
CDR3: CSAYLLESSTDTQYF

J: TRBJ2-7
size: many
V: TRBV19
CDR3: CASSRDRYKQYF

J: TRBJ1-1
size: few
V: TRBV19
CDR3: CASSIYLNTEAFF

J: TRBJ1-5
size: many
V: TRBV5-5
CDR3: CASSPPPRQPQHF